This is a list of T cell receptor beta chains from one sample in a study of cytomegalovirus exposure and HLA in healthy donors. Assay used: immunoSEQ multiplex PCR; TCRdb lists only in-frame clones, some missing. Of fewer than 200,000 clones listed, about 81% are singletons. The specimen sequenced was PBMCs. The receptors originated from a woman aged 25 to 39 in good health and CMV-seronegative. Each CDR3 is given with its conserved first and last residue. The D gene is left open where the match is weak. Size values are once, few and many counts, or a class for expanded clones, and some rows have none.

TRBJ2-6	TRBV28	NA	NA	CASTGGGVGANVLTF	TGTGCCAGCACCGGGGGTGGAGTAGGGGCCAACGTCCTGACTTTC
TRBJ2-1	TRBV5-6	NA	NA	CASSLGSLTYNEQFF	TGTGCCAGCAGCCTCGGGTCACTAACCTACAATGAGCAGTTCTTC
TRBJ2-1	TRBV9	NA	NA	CASSVAPSIDEQFF	TGTGCCAGCAGCGTAGCCCCTAGCATTGATGAGCAGTTCTTC
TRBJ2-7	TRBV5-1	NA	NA	CASSLDGQRYEQYF	TGCGCCAGCAGCTTGGATGGACAACGATACGAGCAGTACTTC
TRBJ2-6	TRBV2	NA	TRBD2	CASSRERGSSGANVLTF	TGTGCCAGCTCGAGGGAGCGGGGAAGCTCTGGGGCCAACGTCCTGACTTTC
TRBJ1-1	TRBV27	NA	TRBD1	CASALGTDTEAFF	TGTGCCAGTGCCCTCGGGACAGATACTGAAGCTTTCTTT
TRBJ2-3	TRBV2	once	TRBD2	CASMAGGTDTQYF	TGTGCCAGCATGGCGGGGGGAACAGATACGCAGTATTTT
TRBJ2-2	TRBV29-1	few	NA	CSVEWADANTGELFF	TGCAGCGTTGAATGGGCAGACGCGAACACCGGGGAGCTGTTTTTT
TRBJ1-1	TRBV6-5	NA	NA	CASSQQGATEAFF	TGTGCCAGCAGTCAGCAGGGTGCCACTGAAGCTTTCTTT
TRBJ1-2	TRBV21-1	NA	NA	CASSKRTSPGNYGYTF	TGTGCCAGCAGCAAAAGGACTTCTCCAGGAAACTATGGCTACACCTTC
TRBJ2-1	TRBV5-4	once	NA	CASSLPETSRNSYNEQFF	TGTGCCAGCAGCCTGCCTGAGACTAGTCGAAACTCCTACAATGAGCAGTTCTTC
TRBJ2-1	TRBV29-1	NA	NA	CSGRGYGYNEQFF	TGCAGCGGGCGGGGATACGGTTACAATGAGCAGTTCTTC